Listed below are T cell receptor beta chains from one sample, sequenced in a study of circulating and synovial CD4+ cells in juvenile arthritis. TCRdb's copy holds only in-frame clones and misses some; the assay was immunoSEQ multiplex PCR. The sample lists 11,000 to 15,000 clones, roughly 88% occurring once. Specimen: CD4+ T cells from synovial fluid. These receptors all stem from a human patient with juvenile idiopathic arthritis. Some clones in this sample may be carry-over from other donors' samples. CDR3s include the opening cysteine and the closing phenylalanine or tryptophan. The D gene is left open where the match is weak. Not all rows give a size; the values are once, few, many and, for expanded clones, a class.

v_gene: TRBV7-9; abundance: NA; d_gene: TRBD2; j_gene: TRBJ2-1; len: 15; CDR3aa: CASSLWSGRYNEQFF; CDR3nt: TGTGCCAGCAGCTTATGGAGCGGGAGGTACAATGAGCAGTTCTTC
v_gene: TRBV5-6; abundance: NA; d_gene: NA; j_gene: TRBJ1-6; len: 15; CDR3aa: CASSPAGEGNSPLHF; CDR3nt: TGTGCCAGCAGCCCGGCGGGGGAGGGTAATTCACCCCTCCACTTT
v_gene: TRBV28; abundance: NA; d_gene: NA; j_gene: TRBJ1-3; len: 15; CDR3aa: CASTPRGALGNTIYF; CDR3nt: TGTGCCAGCACCCCTCGGGGGGCGCTTGGAAACACCATATATTTT
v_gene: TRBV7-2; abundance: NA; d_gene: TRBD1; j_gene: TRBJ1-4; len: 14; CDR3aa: CASSSQGVGEKLFF; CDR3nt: TGTGCCAGCAGCTCGCAGGGGGTAGGGGAAAAACTGTTTTTT
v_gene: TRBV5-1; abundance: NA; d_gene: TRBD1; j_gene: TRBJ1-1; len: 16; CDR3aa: CASSLETGALNTEAFF; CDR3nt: TGCGCCAGCAGCTTGGAGACAGGGGCCCTGAACACTGAAGCTTTCTTT
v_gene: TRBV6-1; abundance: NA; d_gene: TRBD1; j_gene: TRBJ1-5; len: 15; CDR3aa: CASRRAGGAAQPQHF; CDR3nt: TGTGCCAGCAGAAGGGCAGGGGGCGCAGCCCAGCCCCAGCATTTT
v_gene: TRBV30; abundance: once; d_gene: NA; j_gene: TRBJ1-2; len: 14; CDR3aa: CAALRGGPRYGYTF; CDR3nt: TGTGCCGCCCTGAGGGGGGGGCCCCGCTATGGCTACACCTTC
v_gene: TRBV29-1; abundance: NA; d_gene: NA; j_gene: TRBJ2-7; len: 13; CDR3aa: CSVEGAGLYEQYF; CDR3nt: TGCAGCGTTGAAGGGGCAGGGCTGTACGAGCAGTACTTC
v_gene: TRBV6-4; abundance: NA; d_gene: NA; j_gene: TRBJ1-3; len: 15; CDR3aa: CASPKGGGSGNTIYF; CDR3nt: TGTGCCAGCCCCAAGGGGGGGGGCTCTGGAAACACCATATATTTT
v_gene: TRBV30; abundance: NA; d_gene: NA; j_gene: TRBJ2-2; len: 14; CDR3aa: CAWRKSGNTGELFF; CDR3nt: TGTGCCTGGAGGAAATCAGGGAACACCGGGGAGCTGTTTTTT
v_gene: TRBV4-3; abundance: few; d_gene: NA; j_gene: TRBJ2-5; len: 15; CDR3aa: CASSPEESPRETQYF; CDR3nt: TGCGCCAGCAGCCCCGAGGAGAGCCCAAGAGAGACCCAGTACTTC
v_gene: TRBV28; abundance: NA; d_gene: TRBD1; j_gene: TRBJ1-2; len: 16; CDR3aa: CASSPRTGILLYGYTF; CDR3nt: TGTGCCAGCAGTCCCCGGACAGGAATCCTCCTCTATGGCTACACCTTC
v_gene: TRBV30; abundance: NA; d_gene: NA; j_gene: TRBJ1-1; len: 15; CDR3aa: CAWSDTRGYNTEAFF; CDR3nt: TGTGCCTGGAGTGATACCAGGGGATACAACACTGAAGCTTTCTTT
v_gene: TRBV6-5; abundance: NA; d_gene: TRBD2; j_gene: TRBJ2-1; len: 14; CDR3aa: CASSYGLEYNEQFF; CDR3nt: TGTGCCAGCAGCTACGGACTAGAATACAATGAGCAGTTCTTC
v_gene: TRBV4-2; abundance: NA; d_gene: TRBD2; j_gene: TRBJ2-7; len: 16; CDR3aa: CASSLGASGGSYEQYF; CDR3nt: TGTGCCAGCAGCCTGGGGGCTAGCGGGGGATCATACGAGCAGTACTTC
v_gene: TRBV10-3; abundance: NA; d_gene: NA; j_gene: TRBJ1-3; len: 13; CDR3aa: CAIRTDTRNTIYF; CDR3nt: TGTGCCATCAGGACTGATACGAGAAACACCATATATTTT
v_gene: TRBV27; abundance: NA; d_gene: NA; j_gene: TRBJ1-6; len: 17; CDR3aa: CASSHKNRALGNSPLHF; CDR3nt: TGTGCCAGCAGTCATAAAAACAGGGCTTTGGGTAATTCACCCCTCCACTTT
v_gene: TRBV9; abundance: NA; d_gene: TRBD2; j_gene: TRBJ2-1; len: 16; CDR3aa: CASSPWRTSGGNEQFF; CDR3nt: TGTGCCAGCAGCCCGTGGAGGACTAGCGGCGGAAATGAGCAGTTCTTC
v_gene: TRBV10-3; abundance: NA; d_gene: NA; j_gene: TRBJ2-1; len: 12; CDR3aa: CAISEVSFEQFF; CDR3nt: TGTGCCATCAGTGAGGTGTCGTTTGAGCAGTTCTTC
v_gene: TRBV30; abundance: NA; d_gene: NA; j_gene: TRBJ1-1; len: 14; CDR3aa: CAWSVQGGRTEAFF; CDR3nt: TGTGCCTGGAGTGTGCAGGGTGGGAGGACTGAAGCTTTCTTT
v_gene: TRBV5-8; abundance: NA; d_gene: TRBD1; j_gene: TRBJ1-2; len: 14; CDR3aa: CASSSRDRSYGYTF; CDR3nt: TGTGCCAGCAGCTCCCGGGACAGGTCCTATGGCTACACCTTC
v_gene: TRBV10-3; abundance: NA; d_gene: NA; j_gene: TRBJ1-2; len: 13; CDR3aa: CAISESGRYSYTF; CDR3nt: TGTGCCATCAGTGAGTCCGGGAGGTATAGCTACACCTTC
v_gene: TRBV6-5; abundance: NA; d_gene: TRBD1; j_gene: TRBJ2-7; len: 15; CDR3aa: CASSSPGQGRLEQYF; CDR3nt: TGTGCCAGCAGTTCACCGGGACAGGGGAGGCTCGAGCAGTACTTC
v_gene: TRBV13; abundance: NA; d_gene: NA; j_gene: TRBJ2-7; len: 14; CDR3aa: CASSSRGGSPEQYF; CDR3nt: TGTGCCAGCAGCTCAAGGGGGGGGAGTCCCGAGCAGTACTTC
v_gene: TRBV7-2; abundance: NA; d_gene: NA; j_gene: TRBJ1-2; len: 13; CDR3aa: CASTPSRMVGYTF; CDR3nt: TGTGCCAGCACACCATCTAGGATGGTGGGCTACACCTTC
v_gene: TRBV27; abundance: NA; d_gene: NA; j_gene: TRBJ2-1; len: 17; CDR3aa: CASRAGRGVSSYNEQFF; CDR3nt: TGTGCCAGCAGGGCGGGAAGGGGCGTAAGCTCCTACAATGAGCAGTTCTTC
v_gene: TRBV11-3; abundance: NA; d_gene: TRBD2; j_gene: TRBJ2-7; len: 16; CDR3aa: CASSLEGLAGVYEQYF; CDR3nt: TGTGCCAGCAGCTTAGAGGGACTAGCGGGAGTCTACGAGCAGTACTTC
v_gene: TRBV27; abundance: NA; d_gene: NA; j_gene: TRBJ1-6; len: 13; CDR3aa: CASSSDIPSPLHF; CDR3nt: TGTGCCAGCAGTTCGGACATACCCTCACCCCTCCACTTT
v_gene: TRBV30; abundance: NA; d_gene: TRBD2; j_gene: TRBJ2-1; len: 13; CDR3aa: CAWRGLAVNEQFF; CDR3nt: TGTGCCTGGAGAGGACTAGCGGTAAATGAGCAGTTCTTC